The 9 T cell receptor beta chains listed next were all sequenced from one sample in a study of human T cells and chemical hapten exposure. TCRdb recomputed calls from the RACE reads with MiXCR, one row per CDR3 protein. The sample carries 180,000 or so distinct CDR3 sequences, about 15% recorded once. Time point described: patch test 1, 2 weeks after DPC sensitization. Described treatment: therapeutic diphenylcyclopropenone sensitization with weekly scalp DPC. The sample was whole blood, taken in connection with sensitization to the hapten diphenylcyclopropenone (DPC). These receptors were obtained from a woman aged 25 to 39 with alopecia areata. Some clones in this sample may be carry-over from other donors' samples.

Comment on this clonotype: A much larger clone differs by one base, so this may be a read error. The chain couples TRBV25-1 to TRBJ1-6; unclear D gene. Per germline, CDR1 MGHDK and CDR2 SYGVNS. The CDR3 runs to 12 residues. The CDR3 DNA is TGTGTCAGCAGTGAAAATAATTCACCCCTCCACTTT. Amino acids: CVSSENNSPLHF.

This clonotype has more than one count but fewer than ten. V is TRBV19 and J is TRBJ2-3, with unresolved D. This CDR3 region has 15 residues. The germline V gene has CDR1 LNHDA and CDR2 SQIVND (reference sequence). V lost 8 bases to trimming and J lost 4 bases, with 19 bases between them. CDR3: CASLPRVTHPDTQYF. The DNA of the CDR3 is TGTGCCAGTCTCCCCCGGGTAACCCACCCAGATACGCAGTATTTT.

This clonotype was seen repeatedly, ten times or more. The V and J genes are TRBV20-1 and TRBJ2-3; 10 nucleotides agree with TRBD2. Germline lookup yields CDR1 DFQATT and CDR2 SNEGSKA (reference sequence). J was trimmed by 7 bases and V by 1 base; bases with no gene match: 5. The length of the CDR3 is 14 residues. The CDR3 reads CSARGKREGHTQYF. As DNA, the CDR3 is TGCAGTGCTAGAGGAAAGCGGGAGGGCCATACGCAGTATTTT.

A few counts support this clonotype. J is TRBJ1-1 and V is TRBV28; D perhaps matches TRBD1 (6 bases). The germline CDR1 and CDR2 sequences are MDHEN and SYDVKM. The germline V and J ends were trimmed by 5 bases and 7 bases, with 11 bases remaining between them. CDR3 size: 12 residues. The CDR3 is CASSTGFREAFF. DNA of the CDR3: TGTGCCAGCAGTACAGGGTTTCGTGAAGCTTTCTTT.

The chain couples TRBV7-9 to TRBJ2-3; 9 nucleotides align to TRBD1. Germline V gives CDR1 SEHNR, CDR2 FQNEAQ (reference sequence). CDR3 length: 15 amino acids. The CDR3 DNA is TGTACCTGCAGCTTACAGGGGGCAATTACAGATACGCAGTATTTT. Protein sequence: CTCSLQGAITDTQYF.

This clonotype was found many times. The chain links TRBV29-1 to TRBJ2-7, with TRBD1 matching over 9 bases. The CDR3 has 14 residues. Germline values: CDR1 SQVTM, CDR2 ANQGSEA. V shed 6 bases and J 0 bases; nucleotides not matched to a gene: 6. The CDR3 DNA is TGCAGCGTCTCGGGGGACAGGGCCTCCTACGAGCAGTACTTC. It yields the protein CSVSGDRASYEQYF.

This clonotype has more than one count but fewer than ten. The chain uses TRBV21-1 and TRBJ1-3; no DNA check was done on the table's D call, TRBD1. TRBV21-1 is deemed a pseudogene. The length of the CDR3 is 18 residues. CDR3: CASSGTRDRKNSGNTIYF. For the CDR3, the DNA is TGTGCCAGCAGCGGAACCCGGGACAGAAAGAACTCTGGAAACACCATATATTTT.

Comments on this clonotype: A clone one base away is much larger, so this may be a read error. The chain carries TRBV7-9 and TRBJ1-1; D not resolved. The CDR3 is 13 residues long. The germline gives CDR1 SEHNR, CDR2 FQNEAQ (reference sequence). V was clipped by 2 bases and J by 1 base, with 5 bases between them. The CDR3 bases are TGTGCCAGCAGCTTACGAGGGAACACTGAAGCTTTCTTT. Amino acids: CASSLRGNTEAFF.

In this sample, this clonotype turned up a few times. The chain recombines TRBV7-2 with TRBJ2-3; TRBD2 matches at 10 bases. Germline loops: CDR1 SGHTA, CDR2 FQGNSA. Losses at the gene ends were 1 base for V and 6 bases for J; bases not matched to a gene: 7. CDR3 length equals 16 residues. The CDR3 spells CASSLVSGGASDTQYF. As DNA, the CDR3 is TGTGCCAGCAGCTTAGTGAGCGGGGGGGCTTCGGATACGCAGTATTTT.